This paragraph covers one TCR beta chain sequence. The sample is drawn from a study of shared clonotypes between healthy human individuals. Clones were read by immunoSEQ multiplex PCR, and TCRdb kept only the in-frame ones, dropping some. Of about 670,000 clones detected, 60% to 80% appear once; the ten largest clones hold less than 2%. Unmatched junction bases numbered 4, after V lost 0 bases and J lost 1 base. This CDR3 contains 16 residues. The germline gives CDR1 SGHNT, CDR2 YYREEE (reference sequence). Healthy adults negative for HIV, lacking recent acute infections or vaccinations, served as donors. Memory CD4+ cells were the fraction left after CD45RA+ naive selection.

The receptor's source is a woman in her thirties in good health. The chain joins TRBV5-4 to TRBJ1-1; 9 nucleotides agree with TRBD1. The material sequenced was memory CD4+ T cells sorted from blood. Subset of the sample: CD45RA-negative fraction. The CDR3 DNA is TGTGCCAGCAGCTTGGATGGGACAGGGACGAACACTGAAGCTTTCTTT. It yields the protein CASSLDGTGTNTEAFF. The full variable domain, in which reference TRBV5-4 and TRBJ1-1 provide the parts outside the CDR3, is ETGVTQSPTHLIKTRGQQVTLRCSSQSGHNTVSWYQQALGQGPQFIFQYYREEENGRGNFPPRFSGLQFPNYSSELNVNALELDDSALYLCASSLDGTGTNTEAFFGQGTRLTVV.